Below, 27 T cell receptor beta chains from the same sample are listed, as sequenced in a study of T cell responses to AZD1222 COVID-19 vaccine. Clones were sequenced by immunoSEQ multiplex PCR, and TCRdb holds only the in-frame ones, with some missing. This table has 95,000 to 100,000 clones, over 85% appearing once. This sample comprised peripheral blood, obtained on day 0 of AZD1222 vaccination. The receptor set was obtained from an adult in good health.

The chain recombines TRBV19 with TRBJ1-5; unclear D gene. This CDR3 spans 17 amino acids. V gave up 3 bases and J gave up 0 bases, with 15 bases separating them. Germline V gives CDR1 LNHDA, CDR2 SQIVND (reference sequence). The CDR3 loop reads CASSILRGSYSNQPQHF. The CDR3 DNA sequence: TGTGCCAGTAGTATCCTTCGGGGATCCTATAGCAATCAGCCCCAGCATTTT.

The chain links TRBV2 to TRBJ2-7, with D hard to call. The germline gives CDR1 SNHLY, CDR2 FYNNEI. V shed 1 base and J shed 2 bases, with 12 bases lying between them. The CDR3 extends over 15 amino acids. The CDR3 DNA reads as TGTGCCAGCAGTGAAGGCGCCTCCATCCCCTACGAGCAGTACTTC. Residues: CASSEGASIPYEQYF.

The V gene is TRBV7-3, the J gene TRBJ1-1, with a possible D match to TRBD1 (6 bases). Germline V gene data show CDR1 as SGHTA and CDR2 as FQGTGA. V shed 2 bases and J shed 4 bases, with 11 bases lying between them. The CDR3 is made up of 14 amino acids. CDR3 amino acids: CASSLSAGATEAFF. CDR3 DNA: TGTGCCAGCAGCTTATCGGCAGGGGCCACTGAAGCTTTCTTT. Using reference TRBV7-3 and TRBJ1-1 for the parts outside the CDR3, the full variable domain is GAGVSQTPSNKVTEKGKYVELRCDPISGHTALYWYRQSLGQGPEFLIYFQGTGAADDSGLPNDRFFAVRPEGSVSTLKIQRTERGDSAVYLCASSLSAGATEAFFGQGTRLTVV.

The rearrangement uses TRBV6-6 and TRBJ1-2; maybe TRBD1 (5 bases). Trimming removed 2 bases at V and 8 bases at J, with 15 bases between. CDR1 MNHNY and CDR2 SVGAGI come from the germline V gene (reference sequence). The CDR3 has 14 amino acids. The DNA for the CDR3 is TGTGCCAGCAGTTACGGCCGGGGGGAGTTCGGCTACACCTTC. This sequence encodes CASSYGRGEFGYTF.

The rearrangement uses TRBV7-2 and TRBJ1-1; D remains unclear. V lost 5 bases and J lost 0, with 13 bases in between. This CDR3 region has 15 residues. The V gene's germline CDR1 is SGHTA and CDR2 FQGNSA. CDR3 sequence reads: CASSPRDFMNTEAFF. CDR3 nucleotide sequence: TGTGCCAGCAGCCCCCGGGATTTTATGAACACTGAAGCTTTCTTT.

The sample holds one count of this clone. The chain uses TRBV5-1 and TRBJ2-7, with TRBD2 matching over 12 bases. Germline CDR1 reads SGHRS; CDR2 reads YFSETQ. The V and J ends lost 5 bases and 0 bases, in that order; junction bases with no gene match: 9. The CDR3 is 17 residues long. The CDR3 loop is CASRNPGLAGSSYEQYF. CDR3 DNA sequence: TGCGCCAGCAGGAACCCGGGACTAGCGGGCAGCTCCTACGAGCAGTACTTC.

This chain uses TRBV3-1 (or the pseudogene TRBV3-2) with TRBJ2-1; perhaps TRBD2 as D (5 bases). Germline CDR1 LGHDT, CDR2 YNNKEL (reference sequence). V was cut by 0 bases and J by 6 bases, with 12 bases left in between. The CDR3 length is 15 residues. The CDR3 DNA is TGTGCCAGCAGCCAAGATTCGAGAGGGAGCAATGAGCAGTTCTTC. This codes for CASSQDSRGSNEQFF.

By sample fraction, this clone is medium-sized (0.01 to 0.1%). The same CDR3 is also encoded by other DNA sequences in this sample. This chain links TRBV19 with TRBJ2-2; D might be TRBD2 (7 bases). This CDR3 has 19 amino acids. The ends were cut back, 2 bases at V and 4 bases at J, with 23 bases in the middle. Germline-derived CDR1 and CDR2 are LNHDA and SQIVND (reference sequence). Here the CDR3 DNA reads TGTGCCAGTAGTATAAGGGGGGAGGGCCACTCTCGGGGCACCGGGGAGCTGTTTTTT. Protein: CASSIRGEGHSRGTGELFF.

The rearrangement uses TRBV11-3 and TRBJ1-6, with 7 bases lining up with TRBD1. The length of the CDR3 is 12 residues. Germline lookup yields CDR1 SGHNT and CDR2 YENEEA. The J segment lost 16 bases and the V segment lost 4 bases, leaving 7 bases of the junction unmatched. CDR3 protein: CASSYRQGALHF. The CDR3 DNA follows: TGTGCCAGCAGCTACCGACAGGGTGCTCTCCACTTT. The variable domain in full, with the rest retrieved from reference TRBV11-3 and TRBJ1-6, is EAGVVQSPRYKIIEKKQPVAFWCNPISGHNTLYWYLQNLGQGPELLIRYENEEAVDDSQLPKDRFSAERLKGVDSTLKIQPAELGDSAVYLCASSYRQGALHFGNGTRLTVT.

The table lists this clone with a count of one. The chain uses TRBV27 and TRBJ2-2; D remains unclear. Trimming stripped 6 bases from V and 4 bases from J, with 12 bases between. The CDR3 spans 14 residues. Per germline, CDR1 MNHEY and CDR2 SMNVEV (reference sequence). CDR3 residues: CASRVGVGTGELFF. Here the CDR3 DNA reads TGTGCCAGCAGGGTTGGGGTGGGCACCGGGGAGCTGTTTTTT.

This clone was observed a single time. The CDR3 loop is CASSLLGTSGSSADTQYF. In DNA form, the CDR3 reads TGTGCCAGCAGCTTACTAGGGACTAGCGGGAGTAGTGCAGATACGCAGTATTTT. The chain couples TRBV7-6 to TRBJ2-3; TRBD2 matches at 14 bases. V dropped 2 bases and J dropped 4; count of bases not matched to a gene: 8. Germline V lookup: CDR1 SGHVS, CDR2 FNYEAQ. The CDR3 extends over 18 amino acids.

In DNA form, the CDR3 reads TGTGCCAGCAGCCCATTAGGTAGGGGTGGATCACCCCTCCACTTT. As protein: CASSPLGRGGSPLHF. The J gene is TRBJ1-6, the V gene TRBV9; a possible D gene is TRBD1 (5 bases). This CDR3 is built from 15 residues. Trimming stripped 4 bases from V and 10 bases from J, with 18 bases between. Germline values: CDR1 SGDLS, CDR2 YYNGEE.

This rearrangement joins TRBV7-3 to TRBJ2-1; TRBD2 matches 7 bases. The junction had 8 bases not matched to a gene; V was cut back by 3 bases and J by 0 bases. This CDR3 is 17 amino acids long. Germline values: CDR1 SGHTA, CDR2 FQGTGA. The CDR3 here is CASSFFGGRSSYNEQFF. CDR3 bases: TGTGCCAGCAGCTTTTTTGGCGGGAGAAGCTCCTACAATGAGCAGTTCTTC.

The chain has TRBV6-6 and TRBJ2-1; D is unresolved. V lost 5 bases, J lost 3 bases, and 11 bases lay in between. Germline values: CDR1 MNHNY, CDR2 SVGAGI (reference sequence). The CDR3 is 14 amino acids. The CDR3: CASSLEIFYNEQFF. CDR3 sequence (DNA): TGTGCCAGCAGTCTCGAGATTTTCTACAATGAGCAGTTCTTC.

By share, this clone counts as medium-sized (0.01 to 0.1%). CDR3 sequence reads: CASSLAGGPRETQYF. The DNA for the CDR3 is TGTGCCAGCAGTTTAGCGGGAGGGCCCAGAGAGACCCAGTACTTC. V and J are TRBV2 and TRBJ2-5; TRBD2 aligns across 11 bases. J gave up 4 bases and V 5 bases, and 6 bases lay outside the gene matches. The CDR3 is made up of 15 amino acids. Germline V CDR1 and CDR2: SNHLY, FYNNEI.

J is TRBJ2-5 and V is TRBV24-1, with 7 bases lining up with TRBD2. V shed 5 bases, J shed 4 bases, and the junction held 3 bases outside the gene matches. There are 13 residues in the CDR3. From germline, CDR1 is KGHDR and CDR2 SFDVKD. The CDR3 here is CATSGGGGETQYF. Here the CDR3 DNA reads TGTGCCACCAGTGGGGGGGGAGGAGAGACCCAGTACTTC.

The chain uses TRBV5-5 and TRBJ1-2; D is unclear. Deletions cut 7 bases from V and 3 bases from J, with 13 bases between. Germline CDR1 SGHKS, CDR2 YYEKEE (reference sequence). This CDR3 is 13 amino acids long. The CDR3: CASGKEWDYGYTF. CDR3 nucleotide sequence: TGTGCCAGCGGAAAAGAATGGGACTATGGCTACACCTTC.

The chain combines TRBV6-5 with TRBJ1-5, with 7 nucleotides matching TRBD1. This CDR3 comprises 15 residues. In germline, CDR1 is MNHEY, CDR2 SVGAGI. With V trimmed by 6 bases and J by 0 bases, 5 bases remained unmatched. In DNA, the CDR3 is TGTGCCAGCAGACAAGGACAGGATAGCAATCAGCCCCAGCATTTT. It specifies CASRQGQDSNQPQHF.

The table lists this clone with a count of one. The chain uses TRBV9 and TRBJ1-3; D remains unclear. CDR1 is SGDLS and CDR2 is YYNGEE in the germline V gene. CDR3 size: 15 residues. Trimming shortened V by 0 bases and J by 4 bases, and 11 bases separated the two germline ends. The CDR3 sequence: CASSVEGGNGNTIYF. As DNA, the CDR3 is TGTGCCAGCAGCGTAGAAGGAGGGAACGGAAACACCATATATTTT.

The chain links TRBV6-4 to TRBJ2-7; 7 bases align to TRBD1. Unmatched junction bases numbered 13, after V lost 5 bases and J lost 12 bases. Germline V gene data show CDR1 as MRHNA and CDR2 as SNTAGT. This CDR3 contains 13 residues. CDR3 residues: CASSKRSGQERYF. The CDR3 DNA is TGTGCCAGCAGTAAACGATCTGGACAGGAGAGGTACTTC.

The rearrangement links TRBV18 to TRBJ2-7; 9 bases match TRBD1. The CDR3 has 15 amino acids. The junction had 13 bases not matched to a gene; V was cut back by 6 bases and J by 7 bases. Germline loops: CDR1 KGHSH, CDR2 LQKENI. CDR3 in DNA: TGTGCCAGCTCTCAAACAGGGGGCGGGAAATTGGAGCAGTACTTC. Translated, it gives CASSQTGGGKLEQYF.

V usage is TRBV6-5 and J usage is TRBJ2-4, with D perhaps TRBD1 or TRBD2 (5 bases each). This CDR3 contains 15 residues. Germline V gene data show CDR1 as MNHEY and CDR2 as SVGAGI. Trimming shortened V by 2 bases and J by 1 base, and 9 bases separated the two germline ends. CDR3 protein: CASSYGREAKNIQYF. The CDR3 DNA reads TGTGCCAGCAGTTACGGCAGGGAGGCCAAAAACATTCAGTACTTC.

The chain links TRBV4-3 to TRBJ1-6; D is possibly TRBD1 (6 bases). Germline assignment: CDR1 LGHNA and CDR2 YSLEER. V shed 1 base and J shed 7 bases, with 11 bases lying between them. CDR3 length equals 15 residues. CDR3 bases: TGCGCCAGCAGCCAAGGCACAGGGCGGAATTCACCCCTCCACTTT. Translation gives CASSQGTGRNSPLHF.

Note on this clone: Other nucleotide sequences from this sample produce the same CDR3. V gene TRBV5-4 combines with J gene TRBJ2-1; D is undetermined. V lost 0 bases, J lost 6 bases, and 4 bases lay in between. The CDR3 covers 12 residues. Germline-derived CDR1 and CDR2 are SGHNT and YYREEE (reference sequence). The CDR3 coding sequence is TGTGCCAGCAGCTTGGGCGGCAATGAGCAGTTCTTC. It yields the protein CASSLGGNEQFF. The variable domain in full, with the rest retrieved from reference TRBV5-4 and TRBJ2-1, is ETGVTQSPTHLIKTRGQQVTLRCSSQSGHNTVSWYQQALGQGPQFIFQYYREEENGRGNFPPRFSGLQFPNYSSELNVNALELDDSALYLCASSLGGNEQFFGPGTRLTVL.

The chain carries TRBV5-4 and TRBJ1-1; TRBD1 might be the D (6 bases). This CDR3 spans 13 amino acids. CDR1 is SGHNT, CDR2 YYREEE, per germline (reference sequence). The germline V and J ends were trimmed by 2 bases and 7 bases, with 12 bases remaining between them. The CDR3 reads CASSLTGPGEAFF. CDR3 DNA: TGTGCCAGCAGCTTAACAGGGCCGGGTGAAGCTTTCTTT.

V gene TRBV6-1 combines with J gene TRBJ2-5; D gene ambiguous. This CDR3 is 13 amino acids long. In germline, CDR1 is MNHNS, CDR2 SASEGT. Trimming pared 0 bases from V and 7 bases from J, leaving 9 bases between. For the CDR3, the DNA is TGTGCCAGCAGTGAAGCGAAGGTTACGACCCAGTACTTC. This sequence encodes CASSEAKVTTQYF.

The V call is TRBV5-6, the J call TRBJ2-3; 8 bases align to TRBD2. V trimming: 2 bases; J trimming: 0 bases; junction bases outside the gene matches: 2. Per germline, CDR1 SGHDT and CDR2 YYEEEE. The CDR3 contains 15 residues. The CDR3 reads CASSLRGGSTDTQYF. CDR3 coding DNA: TGTGCCAGCAGCTTACGGGGGGGTAGCACAGATACGCAGTATTTT.